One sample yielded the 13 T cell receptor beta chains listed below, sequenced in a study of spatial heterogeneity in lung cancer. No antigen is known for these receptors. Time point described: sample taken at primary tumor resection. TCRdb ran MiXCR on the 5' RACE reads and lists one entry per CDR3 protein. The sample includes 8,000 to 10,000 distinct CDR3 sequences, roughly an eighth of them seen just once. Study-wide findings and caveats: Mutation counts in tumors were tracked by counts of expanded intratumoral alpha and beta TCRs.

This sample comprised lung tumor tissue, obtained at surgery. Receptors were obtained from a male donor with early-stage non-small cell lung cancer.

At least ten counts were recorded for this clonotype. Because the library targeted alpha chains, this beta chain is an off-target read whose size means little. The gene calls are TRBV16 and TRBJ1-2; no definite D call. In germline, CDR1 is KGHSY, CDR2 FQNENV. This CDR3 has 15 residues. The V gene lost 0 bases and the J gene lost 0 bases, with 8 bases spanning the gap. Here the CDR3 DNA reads TGTGCCAGCAGCCAATCGGGCGCCGCTAACTATGGCTACACCTTC. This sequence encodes CASSQSGAANYGYTF.

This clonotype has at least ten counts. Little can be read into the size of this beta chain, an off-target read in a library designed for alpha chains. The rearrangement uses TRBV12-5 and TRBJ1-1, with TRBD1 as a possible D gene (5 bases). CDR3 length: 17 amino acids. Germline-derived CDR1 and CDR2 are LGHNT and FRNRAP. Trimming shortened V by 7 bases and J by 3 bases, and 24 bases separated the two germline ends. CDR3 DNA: TGTGCTAGTGCCCTAACCCGAGCCTACCCGGGGGACACTGAAGCTTTCTTT. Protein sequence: CASALTRAYPGDTEAFF.

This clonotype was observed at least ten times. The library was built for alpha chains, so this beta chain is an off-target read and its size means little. Here the CDR3 DNA reads TGTGCCAGCAGTCCCTTGCGGGACAGGGGGCCGATTGGGGCCAACGTCCTGACTTTC. The encoded protein is CASSPLRDRGPIGANVLTF. V gene TRBV27 combines with J gene TRBJ2-6, with 12 bases identical to TRBD1. The junction had 11 bases not matched to a gene; V was cut back by 5 bases and J by 3 bases. This CDR3 contains 19 residues. CDR1 is MNHEY, CDR2 SMNVEV, per germline (reference sequence).

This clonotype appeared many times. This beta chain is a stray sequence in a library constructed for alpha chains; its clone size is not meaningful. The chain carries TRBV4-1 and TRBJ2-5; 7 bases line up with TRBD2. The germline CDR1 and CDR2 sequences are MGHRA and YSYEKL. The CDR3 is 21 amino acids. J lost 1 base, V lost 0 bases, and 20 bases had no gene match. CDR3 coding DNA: TGCGCCAGCAGCCAAGATGTAGTTCCGGCGCTAGCGGCCATAGCCCAAGAGACCCAGTACTTC. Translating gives CASSQDVVPALAAIAQETQYF.

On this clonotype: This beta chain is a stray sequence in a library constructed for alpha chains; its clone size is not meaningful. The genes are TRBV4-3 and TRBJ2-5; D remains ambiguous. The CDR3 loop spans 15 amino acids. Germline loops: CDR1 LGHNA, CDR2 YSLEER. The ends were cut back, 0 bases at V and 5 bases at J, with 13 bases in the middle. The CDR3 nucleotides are TGCGCCAGCAGCCAAGACGGCGCGGCGTCGGAGACCCAGTACTTC. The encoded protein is CASSQDGAASETQYF.

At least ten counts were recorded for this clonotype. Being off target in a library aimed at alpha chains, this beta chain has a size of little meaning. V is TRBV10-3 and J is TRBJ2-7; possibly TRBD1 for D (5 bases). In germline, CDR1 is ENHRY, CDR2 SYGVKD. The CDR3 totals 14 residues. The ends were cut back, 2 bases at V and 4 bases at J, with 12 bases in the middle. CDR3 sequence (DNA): TGTGCCATCAGTGAGGTTGGCAGGGCGTACGAGCAGTACTTC. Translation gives CAISEVGRAYEQYF.

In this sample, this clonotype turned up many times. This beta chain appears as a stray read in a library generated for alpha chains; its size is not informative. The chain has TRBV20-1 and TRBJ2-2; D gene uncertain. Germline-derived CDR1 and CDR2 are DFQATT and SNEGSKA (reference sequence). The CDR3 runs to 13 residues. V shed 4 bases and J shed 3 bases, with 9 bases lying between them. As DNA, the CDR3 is TGCAGTGCTAAGGCCCCTGACACCGGGGAGCTGTTTTTT. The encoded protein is CSAKAPDTGELFF.

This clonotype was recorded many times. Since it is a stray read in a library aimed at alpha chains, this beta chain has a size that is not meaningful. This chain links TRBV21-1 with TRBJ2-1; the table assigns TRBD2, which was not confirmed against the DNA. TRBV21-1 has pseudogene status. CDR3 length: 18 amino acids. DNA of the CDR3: TGTGCCAGCAGCAAAGATGCTAGCGGGAGTATTGTTACCTCGAGGCAGTTCTTC. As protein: CASSKDASGSIVTSRQFF.

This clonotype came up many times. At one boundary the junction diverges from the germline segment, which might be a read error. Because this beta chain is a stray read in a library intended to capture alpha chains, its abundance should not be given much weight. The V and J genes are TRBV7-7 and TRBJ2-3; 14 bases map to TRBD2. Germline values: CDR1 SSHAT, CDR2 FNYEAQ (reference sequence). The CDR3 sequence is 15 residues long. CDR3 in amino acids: CASSQGLAGVDTQYF. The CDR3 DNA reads TGTGCTAGCAGCCAGGGACTAGCGGGAGTGGATACGCAGTATTTT.

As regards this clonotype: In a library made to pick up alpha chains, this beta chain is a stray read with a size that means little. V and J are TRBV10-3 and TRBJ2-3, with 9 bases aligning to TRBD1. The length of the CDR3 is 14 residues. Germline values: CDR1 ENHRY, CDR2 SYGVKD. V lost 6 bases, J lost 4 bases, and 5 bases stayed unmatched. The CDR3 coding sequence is TGTGCCATCAGCATACAGGGGGCTTCAGATACGCAGTATTTT. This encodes CAISIQGASDTQYF.

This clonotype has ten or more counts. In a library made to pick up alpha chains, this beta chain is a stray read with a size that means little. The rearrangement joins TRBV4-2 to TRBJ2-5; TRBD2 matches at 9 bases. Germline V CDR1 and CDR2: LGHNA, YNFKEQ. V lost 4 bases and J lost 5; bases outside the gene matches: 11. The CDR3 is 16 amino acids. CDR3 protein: CASSLRPTSGGETQYF. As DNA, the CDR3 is TGTGCCAGCAGCCTAAGACCGACTAGCGGAGGGGAGACCCAGTACTTC.

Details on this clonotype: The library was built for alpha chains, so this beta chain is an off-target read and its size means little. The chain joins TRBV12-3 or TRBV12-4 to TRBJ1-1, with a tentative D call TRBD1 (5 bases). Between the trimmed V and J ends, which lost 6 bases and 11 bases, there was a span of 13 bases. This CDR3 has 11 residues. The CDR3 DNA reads TGTGCCAGCAGGGTCGGGACGGGGGCTTTCTTT. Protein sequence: CASRVGTGAFF.

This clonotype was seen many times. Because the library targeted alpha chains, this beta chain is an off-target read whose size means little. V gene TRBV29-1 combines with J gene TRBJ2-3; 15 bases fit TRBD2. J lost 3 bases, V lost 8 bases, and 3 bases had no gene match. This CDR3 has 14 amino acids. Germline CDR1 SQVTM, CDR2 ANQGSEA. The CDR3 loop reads CSTGLAGGTDTQYF. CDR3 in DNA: TGCAGCACAGGACTAGCGGGAGGGACAGATACGCAGTATTTT.